This TCR beta chain was captured in a study of T cell responses to AZD1222 COVID-19 vaccine. A word on this clone: The antigen is not known.

Combined were second doses at about 4 or about 12 weeks. General observations from the study: Recipients of AZD1222 seropositive at baseline numbered only 5 or 6. Spike was spanned by vaccine-associated CD4 TCRs, which were dominant at 160-218 and 743-854.

Produced via immunoSEQ multiplex PCR; TCRdb's table is partial and in-frame only. The sample lists about 270,000 clones, about 94% occurring once. The ends were cut back, 5 bases at V and 4 bases at J, with 17 bases in the middle. The CDR3 extends over 15 amino acids. CDR1 is LNHDA and CDR2 is SQIVND in the germline V gene (reference sequence). The source material was peripheral blood, sampled 28 days after the second AZD1222 dose. The rearrangement links TRBV19 to TRBJ1-2; D is possibly TRBD1 (6 bases). The origin of this receptor is an adult who received the AZD1222 COVID-19 vaccine. The CDR3 region has the DNA TGTGCCAGTAGTGACGGACAGCGTCTCTTCTATGGCTACACCTTC. It specifies CASSDGQRLFYGYTF.